The 29 T cell receptor beta chains reported below all come from one sample, sequenced in a study of response to subunit inactivated influenza vaccine. TCRdb itself ran the RT-PCR reads through MiXCR, one entry per CDR3 protein. In the table there are just under 550,000 distinct CDR3 sequences, under 25% of which are singletons. The sample also formed part of further work on T cells expressing NK-cell markers. This second study says: UMI-tagged 5'RACE template switching yielded the TCR beta cDNA.

The sequencing used CD4+ T cells sorted from PBMCs, collected 11 to 12 days after vaccination. These receptors were obtained from a man aged 45-60 years who received an inactivated influenza vaccine.

The chain couples TRBV19 to TRBJ2-5, with 9 bases fitting TRBD1. The germline V gene has CDR1 LNHDA and CDR2 SQIVND (reference sequence). Trimming cost V 6 bases and J 0 bases; bases outside gene matches: 17. The CDR3 is 19 amino acids. DNA of the CDR3: TGTGCCAGTAGCGCCCTACCGGGACAGGGAACCCGGTACCAAGAGACCCAGTACTTC. As protein: CASSALPGQGTRYQETQYF.

Only a few counts were recorded for this clonotype. The CDR3 loop is CASATGTGSYEQYF. Written as DNA, the CDR3 is TGCGCCAGCGCCACCGGGACAGGGTCCTACGAGCAGTACTTC. The chain is built from TRBV5-1 and TRBJ2-7; 9 bases are shared with TRBD1. The germline CDR1 and CDR2 sequences are SGHRS and YFSETQ. The length of the CDR3 is 14 residues. V was clipped by 7 bases and J by 1 base; unmatched bases: 6.

V gene TRBV2 combines with J gene TRBJ2-7, with 9 bases matching TRBD2. This CDR3 spans 15 amino acids. The V gene's germline CDR1 is SNHLY and CDR2 FYNNEI. V trimming: 4 bases; J trimming: 7 bases; junction bases outside the gene matches: 11. CDR3 nucleotides: TGTGCCAGCAGTGGCCCTAGCGGGGCCTGGGATGAGCAGTACTTC. This codes for CASSGPSGAWDEQYF.

This chain uses TRBV12-3 or TRBV12-4 with TRBJ1-1, with D perhaps TRBD1 (5 bases). V lost 6 bases and J lost 1, with 12 bases in between. This CDR3 has 14 amino acids. CDR3 residues: CASRGDLTNTEAFF. The CDR3 region has the DNA TGTGCCAGCAGAGGGGACCTGACGAACACTGAAGCTTTCTTT.

The sample holds a few counts of this clonotype. The chain recombines TRBV29-1 with TRBJ2-7; a possible D gene is TRBD1 (5 bases). Trimming pared 5 bases from V and 7 bases from J, leaving 15 bases between. Germline loops: CDR1 SQVTM, CDR2 ANQGSEA. The CDR3 is 12 residues long. The CDR3 DNA sequence: TGCAGCGTTAAGGACACGTTCTTGGAGCAGTACTTC. Its translation is CSVKDTFLEQYF.

This clonotype was seen more than once but under ten times. The rearrangement joins TRBV20-1 to TRBJ1-2, with TRBD1 identical over 8 bases. The CDR3 is 13 residues long. V gave up 6 bases and J gave up 0 bases; unmatched junction bases: 3. In germline, CDR1 is DFQATT, CDR2 SNEGSKA (reference sequence). CDR3 protein: CSAMDRANYGYTF. CDR3 coding DNA: TGCAGTGCCATGGACAGGGCTAACTATGGCTACACCTTC.

This clonotype was seen only a few times. V and J are TRBV25-1 and TRBJ2-1; D is perhaps TRBD1 (6 bases). This CDR3 is built from 12 residues. The V end was cut by 2 bases, the J end by 9 bases, with 8 bases between. Germline values: CDR1 MGHDK, CDR2 SYGVNS. CDR3 sequence: CASSELRGEQFF. CDR3 in DNA: TGTGCCAGCAGTGAACTCAGGGGTGAGCAGTTCTTC.

CDR3 in DNA: TGCAGTGCTCAGGGAGGGACCCGAGGGGAGACCCAGTACTTC. Its protein is CSAQGGTRGETQYF. The chain employs TRBV20-1 and TRBJ2-5; 7 bases map to TRBD2. V was pared by 5 bases and J by 5 bases, with 11 bases of the junction left unmatched. This CDR3 spans 14 amino acids. Germline V gene data show CDR1 as DFQATT and CDR2 as SNEGSKA (reference sequence).

This chain connects TRBV28 to TRBJ1-5; 7 positions agree with TRBD1. The CDR3 has 17 residues. With 5 bases clipped from V and 4 bases from J, the junction kept 14 bases outside the gene matches. The germline gives CDR1 MDHEN, CDR2 SYDVKM. CDR3 DNA: TGTGCCAGCAGTGCACCAGGGGGTATCGCTTTAAATCAGCCCCAGCATTTT. This encodes CASSAPGGIALNQPQHF.

This clonotype showed up just once. The junction and the germline gene differ at one end; a read error may be behind it. The chain links TRBV14 to TRBJ1-4, with D hard to call. Germline V gene sequence: CDR1 SGHDN, CDR2 FVKESK. The CDR3 loop spans 15 amino acids. CDR3 nucleotides: TGTGCCAGCAGCCCCCGGGCAGCAACTAATGAAGAACTGTTTTTT. Protein sequence: CASSPRAATNEELFF.

J is TRBJ1-6 and V is TRBV12-3 or TRBV12-4; 9 bases map to TRBD1. This CDR3 spans 14 amino acids. The ends lost 5 bases at V and 7 bases at J; junction bases unmatched: 3. The CDR3 bases are TGTGCCAGCAGTGCCGGGACAGGGAATTCACCCCTCCACTTT. Translated, it gives CASSAGTGNSPLHF.

This clonotype was detected many times. The chain employs TRBV4-2 and TRBJ2-2, with 7 bases aligning to TRBD2. V trimming: 5 bases; J trimming: 0 bases; junction bases outside the gene matches: 3. The germline gives CDR1 LGHNA, CDR2 YNFKEQ. This CDR3 comprises 15 residues. CDR3 amino acids: CASSGAGTNTGELFF. CDR3 sequence (DNA): TGTGCCAGCAGCGGAGCGGGAACGAACACCGGGGAGCTGTTTTTT.

This clonotype has a handful of counts. The chain joins TRBV28 to TRBJ1-5; D not resolved. The V and J ends lost 3 bases and 2 bases respectively, with 11 bases between them. This CDR3 spans 15 amino acids. Germline assignment: CDR1 MDHEN and CDR2 SYDVKM. The CDR3, as DNA: TGTGCCAGCAGTTTCGGTAGTTTGGGCAATCAGCCCCAGCATTTT. Protein sequence: CASSFGSLGNQPQHF. The entire variable domain, with the rest obtained from reference TRBV28 and TRBJ1-5, is as follows: DVKVTQSSRYLVKRTGEKVFLECVQDMDHENMFWYRQDPGLGLRLIYFSYDVKMKEKGDIPEGYSVSREKKERFSLILESASTNQTSMYLCASSFGSLGNQPQHFGDGTRLSIL.

This clonotype was observed a few times. The chain has TRBV28 and TRBJ1-4, with a weak D call TRBD1 (5 bases). The germline gives CDR1 MDHEN, CDR2 SYDVKM. The CDR3 contains 14 residues. V lost 6 bases and J lost 4, with 12 bases in between. In nucleotides, the CDR3 is TGTGCCAGCAGAACCGGGACGGGTAATGAAAAACTGTTTTTT. It specifies CASRTGTGNEKLFF.

The chain uses TRBV5-1 and TRBJ2-2; 7 bases align to TRBD1. The CDR3 has 14 residues. With 4 bases clipped from V and 5 bases from J, the junction kept 5 bases outside the gene matches. The germline V gene has CDR1 SGHRS and CDR2 YFSETQ. The CDR3 DNA sequence: TGCGCCAGCAGCCTCAGGGGGAGTACCGGGGAGCTGTTTTTT. Translating gives CASSLRGSTGELFF. Supplemented by reference TRBV5-1 and TRBJ2-2, the full variable domain reads KAGVTQTPRYLIKTRGQQVTLSCSPISGHRSVSWYQQTPGQGLQFLFEYFSETQRNKGNFPGRFSGRQFSNSRSEMNVSTLELGDSALYLCASSLRGSTGELFFGEGSRLTVL.

This clonotype occurred a few times. The CDR3 loop reads CAISLAESSYEQYF. The CDR3 DNA reads as TGTGCCATCAGTCTAGCGGAGAGCTCCTACGAGCAGTACTTC. The J gene is TRBJ2-7, the V gene TRBV10-3, with 7 bases matching TRBD2. Germline values: CDR1 ENHRY, CDR2 SYGVKD. This CDR3 region has 14 residues. J was trimmed by 0 bases and V by 5 bases; bases with no gene match: 4.

The rearrangement joins TRBV12-3 or TRBV12-4 to TRBJ2-2, with 9 bases identical to TRBD1. The CDR3 has 14 amino acids. J gave up 4 bases and V 6 bases, and 3 bases lay outside the gene matches. For the CDR3, the DNA is TGTGCCAGCAGATCGACAGGGGGCACCGGGGAGCTGTTTTTT. Residues: CASRSTGGTGELFF.

The table lists this clonotype with a few counts. One end of the junction fails to match germline, which may point to a read error. The chain couples TRBV7-7 to TRBJ2-2; 9 bases are shared with TRBD1. The CDR3 sequence is 14 residues long. CDR1 is SSHAT, CDR2 FNYEAQ, per germline (reference sequence). The CDR3 reads CASRTGVGTGELFF. The CDR3 DNA reads as TGTGCTAGCAGGACAGGGGTGGGCACCGGGGAGCTGTTTTTT.

There are a few counts of this clonotype. J is TRBJ2-1 and V is TRBV29-1, with a weak D call TRBD1 (5 bases). V gave up 2 bases and J gave up 6 bases, with 14 bases separating them. CDR3 length: 14 residues. Germline CDR1 is SQVTM and CDR2 is ANQGSEA. CDR3 amino acids: CSVEPPFTGNEQFF. As DNA, the CDR3 is TGCAGCGTTGAACCGCCTTTCACAGGCAATGAGCAGTTCTTC.

The chain joins TRBV11-1 to TRBJ2-7; 9 bases match TRBD1. Germline lookup yields CDR1 SGHAT and CDR2 FQDESV (reference sequence). V lost 1 base to trimming and J lost 4 bases; unmatched junction nucleotides: 17. The CDR3 covers 19 residues. The CDR3: CASSLEPYSGTGLRYEQYF. DNA for the CDR3: TGTGCCAGCAGCTTAGAGCCCTACTCCGGGACAGGGCTTAGATACGAGCAGTACTTC.

This clonotype has at least ten counts. The chain links TRBV11-2 to TRBJ1-1; TRBD1 is a possible D gene (5 bases). CDR1 SGHAT and CDR2 FQNNGV come from the germline V gene. V gave up 5 bases and J gave up 4 bases, with 14 bases separating them. This CDR3 is built from 14 residues. In nucleotides, the CDR3 is TGTGCCAGCAGCCCGGGACCTCGGGCCACTGAAGCTTTCTTT. It encodes CASSPGPRATEAFF.

This clonotype came up a few times. The chain joins TRBV13 to TRBJ1-2; D is ambiguous. V was clipped by 0 bases and J by 4 bases, with 6 bases between them. Germline V gives CDR1 PRHDT, CDR2 FYEKMQ (reference sequence). CDR3 length equals 13 residues. The CDR3 reads CASSLGQFYGYTF. As DNA, the CDR3 is TGTGCCAGCAGCTTAGGCCAGTTCTATGGCTACACCTTC.

The chain links TRBV12-3 or TRBV12-4 to TRBJ2-3; the match to TRBD2 covers 10 bases. After removal of 4 bases from V and 6 bases from J, the junction contained 10 bases not matched to a gene. CDR3 length equals 16 residues. CDR3 in DNA: TGTGCCAGCAGTTACTCCGCAGCGGGGGGGCTGGATACGCAGTATTTT. Translated, it gives CASSYSAAGGLDTQYF.

A few counts support this clonotype. The chain combines TRBV5-6 with TRBJ1-4; 11 bases are shared with TRBD1. V trimming: 5 bases; J trimming: 5 bases; junction bases outside the gene matches: 5. The CDR3 has 15 residues. Germline V gene sequence: CDR1 SGHDT, CDR2 YYEEEE. As DNA, the CDR3 is TGTGCCAGCAGGCGGGACAGGGGGAAAAATGAAAAACTGTTTTTT. Translated: CASRRDRGKNEKLFF. The full variable domain, in which reference TRBV5-6 and TRBJ1-4 provide the parts outside the CDR3, is DAGVTQSPTHLIKTRGQQVTLRCSPKSGHDTVSWYQQALGQGPQFIFQYYEEEERQRGNFPDRFSGHQFPNYSSELNVNALLLGDSALYLCASRRDRGKNEKLFFGSGTQLSVL.

The chain links TRBV20-1 to TRBJ2-5; 7 bases align to TRBD1. Germline CDR1 and CDR2: DFQATT and SNEGSKA (reference sequence). The J segment lost 4 bases and the V segment lost 3 bases, leaving 8 bases of the junction unmatched. The CDR3 runs 14 residues. CDR3 coding DNA: TGCAGTGCTAGCATTAGTAACAGGGGAGAGACCCAGTACTTC. This translates into CSASISNRGETQYF.

In this sample, this clonotype turned up a few times. The rearrangement uses TRBV3-1 and TRBJ1-3; 7 bases agree with TRBD1. Germline CDR1 LGHDT, CDR2 YNNKEL (reference sequence). The junction had 3 bases not matched to a gene; V was cut back by 4 bases and J by 0 bases. The CDR3 is 15 residues long. In DNA form, the CDR3 reads TGTGCCAGCAGCCTCAGGGGGGGCTCTGGAAACACCATATATTTT. It is translated as CASSLRGGSGNTIYF.

In its sample, this clonotype was seen a few times. CDR3 nucleotide sequence: TGTGCCAGCTCATTTGCCATAGGGAGACAAGAGACCCAGTACTTC. It specifies CASSFAIGRQETQYF. The chain is built from TRBV18 and TRBJ2-5; D may be TRBD2 (5 bases). The CDR3 extends over 15 amino acids. Germline CDR1 KGHSH, CDR2 LQKENI. V was cut by 5 bases and J by 2 bases, with 15 bases left in between.

This clonotype has just a few counts. The chain is built from TRBV2 and TRBJ2-4; the match to TRBD1 covers 9 bases. From germline, CDR1 is SNHLY and CDR2 FYNNEI. V was pared by 4 bases and J by 6 bases, with 4 bases of the junction left unmatched. This CDR3 is 14 amino acids long. The CDR3 spells CASSVQGAGNIQYF. CDR3 coding DNA: TGTGCCAGCAGTGTACAGGGGGCAGGAAACATTCAGTACTTC.

This clonotype came up a few times. This chain connects TRBV29-1 to TRBJ2-2; TRBD1 matches 7 bases. From germline, CDR1 is SQVTM and CDR2 ANQGSEA. J lost 3 bases, V lost 4 bases, and 8 bases had no gene match. The CDR3 is 15 residues long. CDR3 loop: CSVGGGSIHTGELFF. CDR3 nucleotides: TGCAGCGTTGGAGGGGGCAGCATTCACACCGGGGAGCTGTTTTTT.